The rows below give T cell receptor beta chains drawn from one sample of a study of blood T cell repertoires in COVID-19. The table came from immunoSEQ multiplex PCR; TCRdb's copy has only in-frame clones and leaves some out. The sample consists of 85,000 to 95,000 clones, around 88% of them appearing once. Sequences were obtained from peripheral blood. Receptor source: a human donor in a cohort sampled during active COVID-19. The CDR3 runs from the conserved cysteine through the conserved F or W.

J,V,CDR3
TRBJ1-5,TRBV19,CASSGDRDTRQPQHF
TRBJ2-1,TRBV4-3,CASSQELAGHNEQFF
TRBJ2-1,TRBV7-6,CASSGNSGGANNEQFF
TRBJ1-1,TRBV7-9,CASSPGQGGTEAFF
TRBJ1-2,TRBV5-6,CASSRYSGTGAGYTF
TRBJ2-3,TRBV19,CASSKSSGGAKDTQYF
TRBJ1-5,TRBV5-8,CASSSRQGVQPQHF
TRBJ2-7,TRBV27,CASSLRAIVGEAGGPGEQYF
TRBJ2-4,TRBV19,CASTTGRSDNIQYF
TRBJ1-5,TRBV28,CASSLKVGQTSQPQHF
TRBJ1-2,TRBV4-1,CASSHHEQLNYGYTF
TRBJ1-1,TRBV28,CASSLAKNTEAFF
TRBJ2-3,TRBV4-3,CASSQDRGAPYTQYF
TRBJ1-2,TRBV6-1,CASSARDRVSGIYGYTF
TRBJ1-1,TRBV12-3/TRBV12-4,CASSQGGGTEAFF
TRBJ2-2,TRBV7-3,CASSPSPPREWYTGELFF